This T cell receptor (beta chain) was documented in a study of cytomegalovirus exposure and HLA in healthy donors. Findings of the study overall: Three chains linked to CMV were shown in vitro to be specific for CMV antigens. Across donors, most TCRs were seen rarely, yet some public ones were widespread.

Repertoires were generated with immunoSEQ multiplex PCR, while TCRdb's copy carries only in-frame clones and drops some. The sample has about 70,000 clones; around 94% are singletons. Regarding this clone: As yet, its antigen is unknown.

CDR1 is LNHDA, CDR2 SQIVND, per germline (reference sequence). Trimming removed 4 bases from V and 7 bases from J, with 11 bases in between. CDR3 length: 13 residues. The donors belonged to the approximately 120-subject validation cohort, separate from the roughly 650-subject first cohort. The origin of this receptor is a man aged 18-30 years in good health and CMV-seropositive. The chain recombines TRBV19 with TRBJ2-1; D might be TRBD2 (6 bases). Sample: PBMCs. The CDR3, as DNA: TGTGCCAGTAGTACCCCCGGAGGGAATGAGCAGTTCTTC. Translated, it gives CASSTPGGNEQFF.